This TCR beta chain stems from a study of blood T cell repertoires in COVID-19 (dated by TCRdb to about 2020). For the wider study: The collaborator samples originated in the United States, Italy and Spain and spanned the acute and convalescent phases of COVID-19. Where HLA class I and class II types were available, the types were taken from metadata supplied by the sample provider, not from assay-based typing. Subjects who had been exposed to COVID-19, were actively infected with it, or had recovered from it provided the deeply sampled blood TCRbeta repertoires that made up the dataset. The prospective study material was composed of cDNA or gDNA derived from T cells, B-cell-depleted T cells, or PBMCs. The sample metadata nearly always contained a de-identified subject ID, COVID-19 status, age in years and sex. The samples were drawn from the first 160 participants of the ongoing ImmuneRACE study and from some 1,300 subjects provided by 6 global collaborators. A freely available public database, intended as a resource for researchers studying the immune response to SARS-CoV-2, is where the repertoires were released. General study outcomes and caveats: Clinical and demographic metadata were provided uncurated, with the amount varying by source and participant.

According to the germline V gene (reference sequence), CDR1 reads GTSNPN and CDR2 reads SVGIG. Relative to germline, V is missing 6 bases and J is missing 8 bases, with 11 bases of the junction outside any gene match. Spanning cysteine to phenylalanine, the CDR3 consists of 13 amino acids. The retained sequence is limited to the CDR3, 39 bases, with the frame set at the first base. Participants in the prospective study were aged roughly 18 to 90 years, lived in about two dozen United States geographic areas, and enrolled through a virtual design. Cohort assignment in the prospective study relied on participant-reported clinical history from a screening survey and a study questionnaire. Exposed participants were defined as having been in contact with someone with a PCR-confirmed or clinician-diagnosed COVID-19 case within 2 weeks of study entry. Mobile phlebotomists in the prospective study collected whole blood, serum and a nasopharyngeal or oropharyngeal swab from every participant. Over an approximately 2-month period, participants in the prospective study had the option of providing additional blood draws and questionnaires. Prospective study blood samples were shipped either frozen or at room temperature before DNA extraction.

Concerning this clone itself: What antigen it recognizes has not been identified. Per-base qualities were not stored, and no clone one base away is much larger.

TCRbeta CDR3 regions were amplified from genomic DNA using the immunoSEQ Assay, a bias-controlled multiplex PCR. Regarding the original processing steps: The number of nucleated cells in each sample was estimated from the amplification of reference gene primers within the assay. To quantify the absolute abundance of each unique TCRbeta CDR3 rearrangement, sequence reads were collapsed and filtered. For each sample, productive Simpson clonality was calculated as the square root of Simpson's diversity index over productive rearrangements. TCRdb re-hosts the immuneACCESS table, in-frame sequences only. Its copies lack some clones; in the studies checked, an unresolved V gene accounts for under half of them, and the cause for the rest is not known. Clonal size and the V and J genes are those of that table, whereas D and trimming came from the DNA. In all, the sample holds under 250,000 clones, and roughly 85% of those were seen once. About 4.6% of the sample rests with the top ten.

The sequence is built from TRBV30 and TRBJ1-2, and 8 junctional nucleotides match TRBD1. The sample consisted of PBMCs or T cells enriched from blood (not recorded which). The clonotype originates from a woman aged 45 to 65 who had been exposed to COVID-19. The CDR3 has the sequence CACAQGQGGGYTF. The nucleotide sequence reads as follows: TGTGCCTGTGCCCAAGGACAGGGTGGCGGCTACACCTTC.